The 22 T cell receptor beta chains presented below share a single source sample, sequenced in a study of STAT5B mutations in CD4+ large granular lymphocyte leukemia. The method was immunoSEQ multiplex PCR; TCRdb's version includes in-frame clones alone and lacks a portion of them. The data hold about 45,000 clones, with 70% to 90% observed a single time. Input material: CD4+ T cells from blood buffy coats. The receptors stem from a human donor in good health.

The chain recombines TRBV10-3 with TRBJ1-2; D uncertain. The CDR3 runs to 13 residues. The germline gives CDR1 ENHRY, CDR2 SYGVKD. V was pared by 2 bases and J by 4 bases, with 8 bases between. The CDR3 loop is CAISEARGYGYTF. The CDR3 region has the DNA TGTGCCATCAGTGAGGCGCGGGGCTATGGCTACACCTTC.

The chain has TRBV11-2 and TRBJ2-5, with D unclear. V dropped 1 base and J dropped 5 bases, with 5 bases sitting between them. CDR3 length equals 12 residues. The V gene's germline CDR1 is SGHAT and CDR2 FQNNGV. Written as DNA, the CDR3 is TGTGCCAGCAGCTTAGTCCTGGAGACCCAGTACTTC. It is translated as CASSLVLETQYF.

The chain carries TRBV27 and TRBJ2-5; D is unresolved. With the DNA end fitting TRBJ2-7 better, the J assignment may be wrong. CDR3 length equals 15 residues. The germline CDR1 and CDR2 sequences are MNHEY and SMNVEV (reference sequence). CDR3 coding DNA: TGTGCCAGCAGTTTTGCCCCCACGGGCCCCTACGAGCAGTACTTC. Translated: CASSFAPTGPYEQYF.

The rearrangement joins TRBV19 to TRBJ2-7, with D maybe TRBD1 (5 bases). V dropped 5 bases and J dropped 0 bases, with 14 bases sitting between them. Germline values: CDR1 LNHDA, CDR2 SQIVND (reference sequence). CDR3 length equals 15 residues. The CDR3 coding sequence is TGTGCCAGTAGTCGGGCGACAGATGTCTCCTACGAGCAGTACTTC. It yields the protein CASSRATDVSYEQYF.

The rearrangement joins TRBV6-1 to TRBJ1-4, with TRBD1 matching over 7 bases. With 7 bases clipped from V and 6 bases from J, the junction kept 8 bases outside the gene matches. CDR1 is MNHNS and CDR2 is SASEGT in the germline V gene. The CDR3 has 14 residues. The CDR3 loop reads CASKIGTDYEKLFF. CDR3 coding DNA: TGTGCCAGCAAGATAGGGACAGATTATGAAAAACTGTTTTTT.

The CDR3 reads CSGLSGPEQFF. DNA of the CDR3: TGCAGTGGCCTCTCGGGGCCTGAGCAGTTCTTC. This chain joins TRBV20-1 and TRBJ2-1; either TRBD1 or TRBD2 may fit D (5 bases each). Germline V gives CDR1 DFQATT, CDR2 SNEGSKA (reference sequence). V was clipped by 7 bases and J by 9 bases, with 13 bases between them. The CDR3 loop spans 11 amino acids.

This rearrangement joins TRBV2 to TRBJ2-1; D may be TRBD2 (5 bases). V lost 2 bases and J 2 bases, leaving 22 bases between the germline ends. This CDR3 has 19 residues. The germline CDR1 and CDR2 sequences are SNHLY and FYNNEI. Here the CDR3 reads CASSERRTPWEHAYNEQFF. The CDR3 region has the DNA TGTGCCAGCAGTGAACGGCGGACTCCATGGGAGCACGCCTACAATGAGCAGTTCTTC.

The chain joins TRBV6-6 to TRBJ1-3; D is unclear. The CDR3 runs 14 residues. V was cut by 4 bases and J by 2 bases, with 9 bases left in between. Germline CDR1 and CDR2: MNHNY and SVGAGI (reference sequence). As DNA, the CDR3 is TGTGCCAGCAGTTCTCAGTTTACTGGAAACACCATATATTTT. Protein product: CASSSQFTGNTIYF.

The chain carries TRBV5-8 and TRBJ1-1; D gene ambiguous. This CDR3 has 10 residues. The V gene lost 4 bases and the J gene lost 4 bases, with 2 bases spanning the gap. Germline-derived CDR1 and CDR2 are SGHTS and YDEGEE. The CDR3 sequence: CASSPTEAFF. CDR3 coding DNA: TGTGCCAGCAGCCCCACTGAAGCTTTCTTT.

This clone was seen a few times. The chain joins TRBV19 to TRBJ1-1; no reliable D call. V was trimmed by 5 bases and J by 6 bases, leaving 13 bases between them. Germline-derived CDR1 and CDR2 are LNHDA and SQIVND (reference sequence). This CDR3 spans 13 amino acids. CDR3 coding DNA: TGTGCCAGTAGTTACTCCGCGGGCTCTGAAGCTTTCTTT. Its translation is CASSYSAGSEAFF.

The chain uses TRBV5-1 and TRBJ1-6; D is uncertain. Germline V gene data show CDR1 as SGHRS and CDR2 as YFSETQ. Trimming stripped 1 base from V and 8 bases from J, with 10 bases between. The CDR3 length is 14 residues. The CDR3 sequence is CASSLLQQDSPLHF. The CDR3, as DNA: TGCGCCAGCAGCTTGCTCCAGCAGGATTCACCCCTCCACTTT. The whole variable domain, filled in from reference TRBV5-1 and TRBJ1-6, reads KAGVTQTPRYLIKTRGQQVTLSCSPISGHRSVSWYQQTPGQGLQFLFEYFSETQRNKGNFPGRFSGRQFSNSRSEMNVSTLELGDSALYLCASSLLQQDSPLHFGNGTRLTVT.

The chain uses TRBV19 and TRBJ1-3; D is unclear. Trimming shortened V by 5 bases and J by 2 bases, and 13 bases separated the two germline ends. Germline V gives CDR1 LNHDA, CDR2 SQIVND (reference sequence). The CDR3 runs to 15 residues. Here the CDR3 reads CASSLPAVTGNTIYF. The CDR3 nucleotides read TGTGCCAGTAGTCTGCCCGCGGTGACTGGAAACACCATATATTTT.

The chain uses TRBV5-4 and TRBJ1-5; D gene unclear. The V gene's germline CDR1 is SGHNT and CDR2 YYREEE (reference sequence). Between the trimmed V and J ends, which lost 0 bases and 2 bases, there was a span of 6 bases. This CDR3 spans 14 amino acids. CDR3: CASSLGGGNQPQHF. The CDR3 DNA is TGTGCCAGCAGCTTGGGGGGTGGCAATCAGCCCCAGCATTTT.

The chain is built from TRBV6-5 and TRBJ1-1; TRBD1 is a possible D gene (5 bases). Germline V gene data show CDR1 as MNHEY and CDR2 as SVGAGI. The CDR3 is 13 residues long. The V end was cut by 7 bases, the J end by 4 bases, with 13 bases between. CDR3 loop: CASIGTTGTEAFF. The CDR3 nucleotides read TGTGCCAGCATCGGGACCACGGGCACTGAAGCTTTCTTT.

The chain links TRBV30 to TRBJ2-1, with D possibly being TRBD2 (6 bases). The CDR3 sequence is 14 residues long. CDR1 and CDR2 from the germline V gene are GTSNPN and SVGIG (reference sequence). V lost 3 bases and J 0 bases, leaving 9 bases between the germline ends. The CDR3 DNA sequence: TGTGCCTGGAGCCGGGAGATCTCCTACAATGAGCAGTTCTTC. Protein sequence: CAWSREISYNEQFF.

The rearrangement uses TRBV10-1 and TRBJ2-7; TRBD2 matches 14 bases. The V and J ends lost 5 bases and 4 bases, in that order; junction bases with no gene match: 4. Germline V gene data show CDR1 as WNHNN and CDR2 as SYGVQD (reference sequence). The CDR3 sequence is 15 residues long. The CDR3 DNA sequence: TGCGCCAGCAGTACCGGGACTAGCGGGAGATACGAGCAGTACTTC. It codes for CASSTGTSGRYEQYF.

V is TRBV7-9 and J is TRBJ1-3; D unresolved. Germline V CDR1 and CDR2: SEHNR, FQNEAQ (reference sequence). CDR3 length equals 11 residues. Trimming removed 4 bases at V and 2 bases at J, with 0 bases between. This CDR3 is CASSSGNTIYF. The CDR3, as DNA: TGTGCCAGCAGCTCTGGAAACACCATATATTTT.

The V and J genes are TRBV4-2 and TRBJ2-7; 10 bases align to TRBD2. V shed 4 bases, J shed 3 bases, and the junction held 6 bases outside the gene matches. The CDR3 consists of 15 residues. Germline V lookup: CDR1 LGHNA, CDR2 YNFKEQ. In nucleotides, the CDR3 is TGTGCCAGCAGCCGCGAAATAGCGGGGGGCTACGAGCAGTACTTC. Translated: CASSREIAGGYEQYF.

The chain is built from TRBV6-1 and TRBJ2-5, with D hard to call. Trimming stripped 1 base from V and 4 bases from J, with 1 base between. The CDR3 totals 11 residues. Germline CDR1 is MNHNS and CDR2 is SASEGT. The CDR3 region is CASSEGETQYF. The CDR3 DNA is TGTGCCAGCAGTGAAGGAGAGACCCAGTACTTC.

This sequence joins TRBV28 and TRBJ1-2, with 9 nucleotides matching TRBD1. The CDR3 totals 14 residues. After removal of 7 bases from V and 7 bases from J, the junction contained 10 bases not matched to a gene. Germline assignment: CDR1 MDHEN and CDR2 SYDVKM. The CDR3 coding sequence is TGTGCCAGCAAAACCGGGACAGGGAAGGGTGGCTACACCTTC. This translates into CASKTGTGKGGYTF.

DNA for the CDR3: TGTGCCAGCAGCTTATTTCAGGGGAACACCGGGGAGCTGTTTTTT. It encodes CASSLFQGNTGELFF. This chain joins TRBV7-6 and TRBJ2-2; D perhaps matches TRBD1 (5 bases). The germline CDR1 and CDR2 sequences are SGHVS and FNYEAQ. Trimming took off 2 bases at V and 1 base at J, with 8 bases between the two ends. This CDR3 comprises 15 residues.

This chain links TRBV6-1 with TRBJ2-5, with D perhaps assigned TRBD1 or TRBD2 (5 bases each). Trimming left V 3 bases short and J 3 bases short, with 11 bases between. This CDR3 has 14 amino acids. Germline lookup yields CDR1 MNHNS and CDR2 SASEGT. Here the CDR3 DNA reads TGTGCCAGCAGTGATTTGGGGGTAGAAGAGACCCAGTACTTC. This sequence encodes CASSDLGVEETQYF.